Shown below are 21 T cell receptor beta chains from a single sample sequenced in a study of blood T cell repertoires in COVID-19. The method was immunoSEQ multiplex PCR; TCRdb's version includes in-frame clones alone and lacks a portion of them. The repertoire has 55,000 or so clones, 90% of them found once; the top ten carry approximately 6.2%. Sequences were obtained from peripheral blood. These TCRs come from a man in his forties with acute or convalescent COVID-19.

This clone was found once. The chain couples TRBV19 to TRBJ1-4, with D hard to call. CDR1 is LNHDA and CDR2 is SQIVND in the germline V gene (reference sequence). The CDR3 runs to 13 residues. V was clipped by 1 base and J by 7 bases, with 7 bases between them. For the CDR3, the DNA is TGTGCCAGTAGTATAGGTGGCACTGAAAAACTGTTTTTT. This gives the protein CASSIGGTEKLFF. Supplemented by reference TRBV19 and TRBJ1-4, the full variable domain reads DGGITQSPKYLFRKEGQNVTLSCEQNLNHDAMYWYRQDPGQGLRLIYYSQIVNDFQKGDIAEGYSVSREKKESFPLTVTSAQKNPTAFYLCASSIGGTEKLFFGSGTQLSVL.

This clone was seen once. V and J are TRBV19 and TRBJ2-7; a weak D match, TRBD2 (6 bases). CDR3 length equals 16 residues. Germline lookup yields CDR1 LNHDA and CDR2 SQIVND (reference sequence). Trimming stripped 3 bases from V and 2 bases from J, with 17 bases between. CDR3 sequence: CASSMTVLALTYEQYF. CDR3 coding DNA: TGTGCCAGTAGTATGACAGTTCTAGCGTTGACCTACGAGCAGTACTTC.

The genes are TRBV15 and TRBJ2-1; D gene unclear. Trimming stripped 0 bases from V and 3 bases from J, with 6 bases between. CDR3 size: 14 residues. Germline CDR1 is LNHNV and CDR2 is YYDKDF (reference sequence). CDR3 residues: CATSRDRNYNEQFF. The CDR3, as DNA: TGTGCCACCAGCAGAGATCGTAACTACAATGAGCAGTTCTTC.

V and J are TRBV12-5 and TRBJ2-7; 10 bases are a match to TRBD2. Germline-derived CDR1 and CDR2 are LGHNT and FRNRAP. Germline trimming cut 5 bases from V and 2 bases from J; bases unmatched to any gene: 18. CDR3 length: 19 residues. This CDR3 is CASGLKRTSGRETTYEQYF. CDR3 coding DNA: TGTGCTAGTGGTCTTAAAAGGACTAGCGGCCGAGAGACCACCTACGAGCAGTACTTC.

For the CDR3, the DNA is TGTGCCAGCAGTTACTCCACCGGTACCTCCTACGAGCAGTACTTC. This gives the protein CASSYSTGTSYEQYF. The V gene is TRBV6-5, the J gene TRBJ2-7; no clear D gene. Trimming stripped 0 bases from V and 0 bases from J, with 9 bases between. This CDR3 has 15 residues. Germline lookup yields CDR1 MNHEY and CDR2 SVGAGI.

This chain connects TRBV19 to TRBJ1-3; 8 positions agree with TRBD1. The germline CDR1 and CDR2 sequences are LNHDA and SQIVND (reference sequence). Trimming cost V 3 bases and J 6 bases; bases outside gene matches: 10. This CDR3 has 16 residues. CDR3 nucleotides: TGTGCCAGTAGTATTAGTTCAGGGGGCGGAAAAAACACCATATATTTT. Its protein is CASSISSGGGKNTIYF.

V and J are TRBV27 and TRBJ2-1, with D maybe TRBD2 (6 bases). The germline V and J ends were trimmed by 3 bases and 10 bases, with 13 bases remaining between them. This CDR3 comprises 13 residues. CDR1 and CDR2 (germline): MNHEY, SMNVEV (reference sequence). This CDR3 is CASSLSGGREQFF. The CDR3, as DNA: TGTGCCAGCAGTTTGTCCGGGGGACGCGAGCAGTTCTTC.

This chain connects TRBV5-6 to TRBJ1-1; perhaps TRBD1 as D (5 bases). In germline, CDR1 is SGHDT, CDR2 YYEEEE. V shed 2 bases and J shed 1 base, with 9 bases lying between them. The CDR3 is 14 amino acids. The CDR3 bases are TGTGCCAGCAGCTTCGGTGACAGGAACACTGAAGCTTTCTTT. This encodes CASSFGDRNTEAFF.

This clone was detected only once. The V call is TRBV15, the J call TRBJ2-7, with 9 bases aligning to TRBD1. Germline CDR1 LNHNV, CDR2 YYDKDF (reference sequence). Trimming removed 0 bases from V and 4 bases from J; junction bases left unmatched: 4. CDR3 length equals 15 residues. As DNA, the CDR3 is TGTGCCACCAGCAGAGATCCGGGACAGGGATACGAGCAGTACTTC. It encodes CATSRDPGQGYEQYF. Complete variable domain (other parts from reference TRBV15 and TRBJ2-7): DAMVIQNPRYQVTQFGKPVTLSCSQTLNHNVMYWYQQKSSQAPKLLFHYYDKDFNNEADTPDNFQSRRPNTSFCFLDIRSPGLGDTAMYLCATSRDPGQGYEQYFGPGTRLTVT.

J is TRBJ2-7 and V is TRBV19; 13 bases map to TRBD2. Germline V CDR1 and CDR2: LNHDA, SQIVND (reference sequence). CDR3 length: 16 residues. J was trimmed by 2 bases and V by 3 bases; bases with no gene match: 4. The CDR3 protein is CASSMGLAGTAYEQYF. CDR3 bases: TGTGCCAGTAGTATGGGACTAGCGGGGACAGCCTACGAGCAGTACTTC.

The rearrangement joins TRBV25-1 to TRBJ1-4; a weak D match, TRBD1 (5 bases). Germline-derived CDR1 and CDR2 are MGHDK and SYGVNS. Trimming took off 3 bases at V and 8 bases at J, with 7 bases between the two ends. This CDR3 has 12 amino acids. The CDR3: CASSDDSEKLFF. As DNA, the CDR3 is TGTGCCAGCAGTGATGACAGCGAAAAACTGTTTTTT. Full variable domain (rest looked up from reference TRBV25-1 and TRBJ1-4): EADIYQTPRYLVIGTGKKITLECSQTMGHDKMYWYQQDPGMELHLIHYSYGVNSTEKGDLSSESTVSRIRTEHFPLTLESARPSHTSQYLCASSDDSEKLFFGSGTQLSVL.

This chain joins TRBV27 and TRBJ2-1; the match to TRBD2 covers 11 bases. The CDR3 is 16 amino acids. Trimming took 3 bases from V and 4 from J; bases not matched to a gene: 5. CDR1 and CDR2 from the germline V gene are MNHEY and SMNVEV (reference sequence). The CDR3 loop is CASSFFGTSGYNEQFF. The CDR3 coding sequence is TGTGCCAGCAGTTTTTTTGGGACTAGCGGATACAATGAGCAGTTCTTC.

The V and J genes are TRBV7-2 and TRBJ1-5; 9 bases match TRBD1. In germline, CDR1 is SGHTA, CDR2 FQGNSA. J gave up 0 bases and V 0 bases, and 9 bases lay outside the gene matches. CDR3 length equals 19 residues. The CDR3 spells CASSLAHTGQGPSNQPQHF. As DNA, the CDR3 is TGTGCCAGCAGCTTAGCGCATACGGGACAGGGACCTAGCAATCAGCCCCAGCATTTT.

The chain employs TRBV5-4 and TRBJ2-7; 7 nucleotides match TRBD1. Losses at the gene ends were 4 bases for V and 2 bases for J; bases not matched to a gene: 6. The CDR3 is 14 amino acids. In germline, CDR1 is SGHNT, CDR2 YYREEE (reference sequence). The CDR3 here is CASSLRDRPYEQYF. DNA for the CDR3: TGTGCCAGCAGCCTTCGGGACAGACCCTACGAGCAGTACTTC.

The V call is TRBV27, the J call TRBJ2-1; 7 bases agree with TRBD2. The V gene end was trimmed by 4 bases and the J gene end by 4 bases; junction bases not matched to a gene: 7. The CDR3 covers 15 residues. In germline, CDR1 is MNHEY, CDR2 SMNVEV (reference sequence). CDR3 amino acids: CASSSSGIGYNEQFF. The DNA of the CDR3 is TGTGCCAGCAGTTCCAGCGGGATCGGGTACAATGAGCAGTTCTTC.

The V gene is TRBV3-1 (or the pseudogene TRBV3-2), the J gene TRBJ2-5, with D tentatively TRBD2 (6 bases). Trimming removed 6 bases from V and 1 base from J, with 21 bases in between. Germline values: CDR1 LGHDT, CDR2 YNNKEL (reference sequence). The CDR3 consists of 17 residues. The CDR3 DNA reads as TGTGCCAGCAGTAGCTGGCGGGATGCAGGGAGCCAAGAGACCCAGTACTTC. Translating gives CASSSWRDAGSQETQYF.

The CDR3 loop reads CASSQQGGPKEKLFF. CDR3 nucleotide sequence: TGTGCCAGCTCGCAACAGGGGGGCCCGAAGGAAAAACTGTTTTTT. J is TRBJ1-4 and V is TRBV18, with 8 bases that match TRBD1. Trimming took 6 bases from V and 8 from J; bases not matched to a gene: 11. Germline V CDR1 and CDR2: KGHSH, LQKENI. The CDR3 has 15 amino acids.

This clone turned up a few times. V usage is TRBV6-5 and J usage is TRBJ2-3, with 9 bases lining up with TRBD1. Germline-derived CDR1 and CDR2 are MNHEY and SVGAGI. CDR3 size: 14 residues. V lost 6 bases to trimming and J lost 3 bases; unmatched junction nucleotides: 4. The CDR3 nucleotides read TGTGCCAGCAGCCCGGGACAGGGTACAGATACGCAGTATTTT. Its protein is CASSPGQGTDTQYF.

V is TRBV5-1 and J is TRBJ2-1, with 7 bases aligning to TRBD1. Per the germline V gene, CDR1 is SGHRS and CDR2 is YFSETQ. The V and J ends lost 4 bases and 4 bases, in that order; junction bases with no gene match: 11. The CDR3 is made up of 16 amino acids. CDR3 coding DNA: TGCGCCAGCAGCCCGCGAGGGGGCCCTGGATACAATGAGCAGTTCTTC. Its translation: CASSPRGGPGYNEQFF.

This chain joins TRBV30 and TRBJ1-5; 7 nucleotides line up with TRBD1. In germline, CDR1 is GTSNPN, CDR2 SVGIG (reference sequence). This CDR3 has 15 amino acids. J was trimmed by 4 bases and V by 3 bases; bases with no gene match: 9. CDR3 nucleotide sequence: TGTGCCTGGAGCAAGGGGGCGGCTGGAAATCAGCCCCAGCATTTT. It codes for CAWSKGAAGNQPQHF.

This clone was seen just once. This sequence joins TRBV19 and TRBJ1-1, with a tentative D call TRBD1 (5 bases). V was clipped by 7 bases and J by 1 base, with 16 bases between them. The CDR3 is 15 residues long. Per the germline V gene, CDR1 is LNHDA and CDR2 is SQIVND (reference sequence). In nucleotides, the CDR3 is TGTGCCAGTAACCACTTCAGGGTAGGGAACACTGAAGCTTTCTTT. This sequence encodes CASNHFRVGNTEAFF. Full variable domain (missing parts from reference TRBV19 and TRBJ1-1): DGGITQSPKYLFRKEGQNVTLSCEQNLNHDAMYWYRQDPGQGLRLIYYSQIVNDFQKGDIAEGYSVSREKKESFPLTVTSAQKNPTAFYLCASNHFRVGNTEAFFGQGTRLTVV.